The rows below give T cell receptor beta chains drawn from one sample of a study of blood T cell repertoires in COVID-19. TCRdb's copy holds only in-frame clones and misses some; the assay was immunoSEQ multiplex PCR. The table records 120,000 to 150,000 clones, approximately 73% of them present only once. Sequencing used peripheral blood. Source of these receptors: a man between 60 and 75 years old with acute or convalescent COVID-19. Each CDR3 is given with its conserved first and last residue. Fields, in order: D gene, J gene, V gene, clone size, CDR3 protein, CDR3 DNA. D genes are given only for firm matches. Rows give clone size only sometimes, using once, few, many, or a class for an expanded clone.

D gene: .
J gene: TRBJ1-5
V gene: TRBV28
clone size: .
CDR3 protein: CASSQLNQPQHF
CDR3 DNA: TGTGCCAGCAGCCAACTCAATCAGCCCCAGCATTTT

D gene: .
J gene: TRBJ2-7
V gene: TRBV5-1
clone size: few
CDR3 protein: CASNSPGSYEQYF
CDR3 DNA: TGCGCCAGCAATAGTCCTGGCTCCTACGAGCAGTACTTC

D gene: .
J gene: TRBJ2-1
V gene: TRBV14
clone size: .
CDR3 protein: CASSRGEAVNEQFF
CDR3 DNA: TGTGCCAGCAGCCGGGGGGAAGCGGTTAATGAGCAGTTCTTC

D gene: TRBD2
J gene: TRBJ2-1
V gene: TRBV5-1
clone size: .
CDR3 protein: CASTAGETYNEQFF
CDR3 DNA: TGCGCCAGCACAGCGGGGGAAACGTACAATGAGCAGTTCTTC

D gene: TRBD2
J gene: TRBJ2-3
V gene: TRBV5-1
clone size: once
CDR3 protein: CASSEQGLAGQNTQYF
CDR3 DNA: TGCGCCAGCAGCGAACAGGGACTAGCGGGGCAGAATACGCAGTATTTT

D gene: .
J gene: TRBJ2-7
V gene: TRBV21-1
clone size: .
CDR3 protein: CASSKGAPYEQYF
CDR3 DNA: TGTGCCAGCAGCAAGGGGGCTCCCTACGAGCAGTACTTC

D gene: .
J gene: TRBJ1-6
V gene: TRBV14
clone size: .
CDR3 protein: CASSQDWGGLHF
CDR3 DNA: TGTGCCAGCAGCCAAGATTGGGGGGGACTCCACTTT

D gene: TRBD2
J gene: TRBJ2-1
V gene: TRBV9
clone size: once
CDR3 protein: CASSVTGTSGDNEQFF
CDR3 DNA: TGTGCCAGCAGCGTAACCGGGACTAGCGGGGACAATGAGCAGTTCTTC

D gene: .
J gene: TRBJ2-6
V gene: TRBV11-2
clone size: .
CDR3 protein: CASSFASTGANVLTF
CDR3 DNA: TGTGCCAGCAGCTTTGCGAGTACTGGGGCCAACGTCCTGACTTTC

D gene: .
J gene: TRBJ2-6
V gene: TRBV19
clone size: once
CDR3 protein: CASTAPASAGANVLTF
CDR3 DNA: TGTGCCAGTACCGCCCCCGCTAGCGCCGGGGCCAACGTCCTGACTTTC

D gene: .
J gene: TRBJ2-1
V gene: TRBV27
clone size: .
CDR3 protein: CASSFSLARNEQFF
CDR3 DNA: TGTGCCAGCAGTTTTTCGCTAGCTCGGAATGAGCAGTTCTTC

D gene: .
J gene: TRBJ1-2
V gene: TRBV5-1
clone size: .
CDR3 protein: CASSLGLTEYGYTF
CDR3 DNA: TGCGCCAGCAGCTTGGGGCTGACAGAATATGGCTACACCTTC

D gene: TRBD1
J gene: TRBJ2-2
V gene: TRBV5-1
clone size: few
CDR3 protein: CASSHRGRTESTGELFF
CDR3 DNA: TGCGCCAGCAGCCACAGGGGGCGGACTGAGAGTACCGGGGAGCTGTTTTTT

D gene: .
J gene: TRBJ2-3
V gene: TRBV6-5
clone size: few
CDR3 protein: CASSSEGDTQYF
CDR3 DNA: TGTGCCAGCAGTTCCGAGGGAGATACGCAGTATTTT

D gene: TRBD1
J gene: TRBJ1-2
V gene: TRBV18
clone size: .
CDR3 protein: CASSPGTAYGYTF
CDR3 DNA: TGTGCCAGCTCACCAGGGACAGCCTATGGCTACACCTTC

D gene: .
J gene: TRBJ2-3
V gene: TRBV3-1/TRBV3-2
clone size: .
CDR3 protein: CASSQGLRGIPPQYF
CDR3 DNA: TGTGCCAGCAGCCAAGGGTTGAGGGGGATCCCGCCGCAGTATTTT

D gene: .
J gene: TRBJ1-1
V gene: TRBV27
clone size: many
CDR3 protein: CASSPSSGTEAFF
CDR3 DNA: TGTGCCAGCAGTCCTAGTTCGGGCACTGAAGCTTTCTTT

D gene: .
J gene: TRBJ1-3
V gene: TRBV5-1
clone size: few
CDR3 protein: CASSREPGAVSGNTIYF
CDR3 DNA: TGCGCCAGCAGCCGTGAACCAGGCGCCGTCTCTGGAAACACCATATATTTT

D gene: TRBD2
J gene: TRBJ2-3
V gene: TRBV24-1
clone size: .
CDR3 protein: CATSDLKLAGVDTQYF
CDR3 DNA: TGTGCCACCAGTGATTTAAAACTAGCGGGAGTTGATACGCAGTATTTT

D gene: .
J gene: TRBJ2-7
V gene: TRBV7-8
clone size: .
CDR3 protein: CASSSGSLEQYF
CDR3 DNA: TGTGCCAGCAGCTCCGGGTCCCTCGAGCAGTACTTC

D gene: TRBD2
J gene: TRBJ2-3
V gene: TRBV5-1
clone size: few
CDR3 protein: CASSLVASGADTQYF
CDR3 DNA: TGCGCCAGCAGCTTGGTAGCTAGCGGAGCAGATACGCAGTATTTT

D gene: TRBD2
J gene: TRBJ2-1
V gene: TRBV29-1
clone size: .
CDR3 protein: CSVGTSGIYNEQFF
CDR3 DNA: TGCAGCGTTGGGACTAGCGGGATCTACAATGAGCAGTTCTTC

D gene: TRBD2
J gene: TRBJ2-1
V gene: TRBV7-3
clone size: .
CDR3 protein: CASSLLAGEQFF
CDR3 DNA: TGTGCCAGCAGCTTACTAGCGGGTGAGCAGTTCTTC

D gene: .
J gene: TRBJ1-1
V gene: TRBV2
clone size: .
CDR3 protein: CASSYNRLNSEAFF
CDR3 DNA: TGTGCCAGCAGCTACAACAGGCTGAACAGTGAAGCTTTCTTT

D gene: .
J gene: TRBJ1-3
V gene: TRBV28
clone size: .
CDR3 protein: CATRGHSGNTIYF
CDR3 DNA: TGTGCCACCCGGGGTCACTCTGGAAACACCATATATTTT

D gene: TRBD1
J gene: TRBJ2-7
V gene: TRBV11-2
clone size: .
CDR3 protein: CASSSRPAPGQGSYEQYF
CDR3 DNA: TGTGCCAGCAGCTCTAGGCCCGCTCCGGGACAGGGCTCCTACGAGCAGTACTTC

D gene: TRBD1
J gene: TRBJ2-1
V gene: TRBV30
clone size: .
CDR3 protein: CAWSGTGAENEQFF
CDR3 DNA: TGTGCCTGGAGTGGGACAGGGGCGGAGAATGAGCAGTTCTTC

D gene: .
J gene: TRBJ1-2
V gene: TRBV5-4
clone size: .
CDR3 protein: CASSLAGESLEDGYTF
CDR3 DNA: TGTGCCAGCAGCTTGGCGGGGGAAAGCTTAGAGGATGGCTACACCTTC

D gene: .
J gene: TRBJ2-3
V gene: TRBV7-7
clone size: .
CDR3 protein: CASSPGQFTDTQYF
CDR3 DNA: TGTGCCAGCAGCCCCGGACAGTTCACAGATACGCAGTATTTT

D gene: TRBD2
J gene: TRBJ2-3
V gene: TRBV10-3
clone size: once
CDR3 protein: CAIGAGADTQYF
CDR3 DNA: TGTGCCATCGGAGCGGGAGCGGATACGCAGTATTTT

D gene: TRBD1
J gene: TRBJ2-1
V gene: TRBV6-5
clone size: .
CDR3 protein: CASTLRGRGYNEQFF
CDR3 DNA: TGTGCCAGCACCCTCAGGGGGCGCGGGTACAATGAGCAGTTCTTC

D gene: .
J gene: TRBJ2-5
V gene: TRBV29-1
clone size: .
CDR3 protein: CSVGTYGETQYF
CDR3 DNA: TGCAGCGTTGGAACGTACGGAGAGACCCAGTACTTC

D gene: .
J gene: TRBJ2-7
V gene: TRBV27
clone size: .
CDR3 protein: CASTNGGGGYEQYF
CDR3 DNA: TGTGCCAGCACAAATGGGGGAGGTGGATACGAGCAGTACTTC

D gene: TRBD1
J gene: TRBJ1-1
V gene: TRBV15
clone size: once
CDR3 protein: CATSRSDRVEAEAFF
CDR3 DNA: TGTGCCACCAGCAGGTCAGACAGGGTCGAGGCTGAAGCTTTCTTT

D gene: .
J gene: TRBJ1-5
V gene: TRBV7-9
clone size: once
CDR3 protein: CASSFRGMGQPQHF
CDR3 DNA: TGTGCCAGCAGTTTTAGGGGTATGGGTCAGCCCCAGCATTTT

D gene: TRBD1
J gene: TRBJ2-3
V gene: TRBV11-3
clone size: .
CDR3 protein: CASSRTGGFTDTQYF
CDR3 DNA: TGTGCCAGCAGCCGGACAGGGGGGTTCACAGATACGCAGTATTTT

D gene: TRBD1
J gene: TRBJ2-6
V gene: TRBV2
clone size: .
CDR3 protein: CASIGTGRSGANVLTF
CDR3 DNA: TGTGCCAGCATTGGGACAGGGCGCTCTGGGGCCAACGTCCTGACTTTC

D gene: .
J gene: TRBJ2-7
V gene: TRBV7-2
clone size: .
CDR3 protein: CASSSPWLGSYEQYF
CDR3 DNA: TGTGCCAGCAGCTCCCCATGGCTAGGTTCTTACGAGCAGTACTTC

D gene: TRBD2
J gene: TRBJ2-7
V gene: TRBV11-3
clone size: .
CDR3 protein: CASSLTSGSDYEQYF
CDR3 DNA: TGTGCCAGCAGCCTTACTAGCGGGAGTGACTACGAGCAGTACTTC

D gene: TRBD2
J gene: TRBJ2-7
V gene: TRBV6-5
clone size: .
CDR3 protein: CASSYSTSGSYEQYF
CDR3 DNA: TGTGCCAGCAGTTACTCGACTAGCGGGAGTTACGAGCAGTACTTC

D gene: .
J gene: TRBJ1-6
V gene: TRBV6-6
clone size: .
CDR3 protein: CASRGDRSYNSPLHF
CDR3 DNA: TGTGCCAGCAGGGGAGACAGGAGCTATAATTCACCCCTCCACTTT

D gene: TRBD1
J gene: TRBJ2-2
V gene: TRBV27
clone size: .
CDR3 protein: CASRSDRGAEELFF
CDR3 DNA: TGTGCCAGCAGGTCTGACAGGGGGGCCGAGGAGCTGTTTTTT

D gene: .
J gene: TRBJ2-7
V gene: TRBV23-1
clone size: .
CDR3 protein: CASTPVTRGEQYF
CDR3 DNA: TGCGCCAGCACCCCCGTGACCCGGGGAGAGCAGTACTTC